Listed here are 3 T cell receptor beta chains from one sample, sequenced in a study of blood T cell repertoires in COVID-19. Sequencing was performed with immunoSEQ multiplex PCR; in TCRdb, only in-frame clones are kept and a portion is missing. The top ten clones hold roughly a sixth of a sample with roughly 70,000 clones, about four fifths of them seen once. Sequences were obtained from peripheral blood. Every receptor here comes from a human donor in a cohort sampled during active COVID-19.

In its sample, this clone was seen a few times. The chain has TRBV4-2 and TRBJ2-7; TRBD2 matches 8 bases. Losses at the gene ends were 4 bases for V and 9 bases for J; bases not matched to a gene: 14. Germline-derived CDR1 and CDR2 are LGHNA and YNFKEQ. The CDR3 spans 15 residues. The CDR3 here is CASSPQREPSVGQYF. DNA for the CDR3: TGTGCCAGCAGCCCCCAGCGGGAGCCCTCCGTTGGGCAGTACTTC.

The chain uses TRBV30 and TRBJ2-1; D unresolved. Trimming cost V 4 bases and J 0 bases, with 10 bases left between them. Per the germline V gene, CDR1 is GTSNPN and CDR2 is SVGIG (reference sequence). The CDR3 is made up of 14 amino acids. The CDR3: CAWIESTSYNEQFF. The CDR3, as DNA: TGTGCCTGGATCGAATCTACCTCCTACAATGAGCAGTTCTTC.

This sequence joins TRBV5-4 and TRBJ2-7; 10 bases are shared with TRBD2. The length of the CDR3 is 13 residues. The V segment lost 0 bases and the J segment 12 bases; nucleotides outside the gene matches: 6. CDR1 SGHNT and CDR2 YYREEE come from the germline V gene (reference sequence). In DNA form, the CDR3 reads TGTGCCAGCAGCTTGGATCAGCGGGAGGGATGGTACTTC. It is translated as CASSLDQREGWYF.